A selection of T cell receptor beta chains follows, all from one sample in a study of regulatory T cells in long-lasting Graves disease. TCRdb used MiXCR to reprocess the multiplex PCR reads, holding one entry per CDR3 protein. The table lists 400,000 to 500,000 distinct CDR3 sequences, 14% of them singletons. This same sample was also taken into another study, of T cells in Graves' hyperthyroidism and ophthalmopathy.

The sequencing used peripheral blood mononuclear cells (PBMCs), collected at new diagnosis, from a patient treated with antithyroid drugs. These receptors were obtained from a woman aged 45-60 years with Graves disease. The CDR3 runs from the conserved cysteine through the conserved F or W. A D gene is named only where the DNA matches it firmly. A row's size may be missing; if present it is once, few, many or a size class.

V	J	D	size	DNA	CDR3
TRBV3-1	TRBJ2-1	TRBD2	.	TGTGCCAGCAGCCAAACAGCGGGAGGGGGCGTTGAGCAGTTCTTC	CASSQTAGGGVEQFF
TRBV29-1	TRBJ1-4	.	few	TGCAGCGTTGCTGGAGGAGGGGCCACTAATGAAAAACTGTTTTTT	CSVAGGGATNEKLFF
TRBV28	TRBJ2-1	TRBD1	many	TGTGCCACATCAGCGGACAGGGTAGGGGATGAGCAGTTCTTC	CATSADRVGDEQFF
TRBV5-1	TRBJ2-1	.	few	TGCGCCAGCAGCCCCGGGCCCAATGAGCAGTTCTTC	CASSPGPNEQFF
TRBV27	TRBJ1-2	.	.	TGTGCCAGCAGTTTATTCGGGGGTGGCGGCTACACCTTC	CASSLFGGGGYTF
TRBV28	TRBJ1-3	.	many	TGTGCCAGCAGTTCCCAGGATGGAAACACCATATATTTT	CASSSQDGNTIYF
TRBV14	TRBJ2-5	.	.	TGTGCCAGCAGCCAGGTTTTCGGGGGAGGAGAGACCCAGTACTTC	CASSQVFGGGETQYF
TRBV2	TRBJ2-3	.	many	TGTGCCAGCAGAAGTCGGACGCAGTATTTT	CASRSRTQYF
TRBV10-3	TRBJ2-1	TRBD2	many	TGTGCCATCGGTGCGGGAGGAAACAATGAGCAGTTCTTC	CAIGAGGNNEQFF
TRBV20-1	TRBJ2-3	TRBD2	many	TGCAGTGCTAGAGGGGGGACTACCCTTGGCTTTTTT	CSARGGTTLGFF
TRBV7-9	TRBJ2-3	TRBD1	.	TGTGCCAGCAGCTCCGGGACAGCTAGGGCAGATACGCAGTATTTT	CASSSGTARADTQYF
TRBV28	TRBJ2-1	.	few	TGTGCCAGCAGTTCGTTTATGACGTCGAGCTCCTACAATGAGCAGTTCTTC	CASSSFMTSSSYNEQFF
TRBV10-2	TRBJ1-4	.	many	TGCGCCAGCAGGGACCGCGCAACTAATGAAAAACTGTTTTTT	CASRDRATNEKLFF
TRBV20-1	TRBJ2-3	.	.	TGCAGTGCCGGACGGGGAGCGTTTAGTAGTACGCAGTATTTT	CSAGRGAFSSTQYF
TRBV29-1	TRBJ2-5	.	few	TGCAGCGTTGAAGATCTTATGTCGGAGACCCAGTACTTC	CSVEDLMSETQYF
TRBV7-3	TRBJ2-5	.	few	TGTGCCAGCAGCTTAACTGGCAGGGGATTACAAGAGACCCAGTACTTC	CASSLTGRGLQETQYF
TRBV6-1	TRBJ1-1	.	many	TGTGCCAGCAGCGAAGGACGCTGGCCTGAAGCTTTCTTT	CASSEGRWPEAFF
TRBV30	TRBJ2-3	TRBD2	.	TGTGCCTGGAGTCCCGGACTAGCGGGAGATACAGATACGCAGTATTTT	CAWSPGLAGDTDTQYF
TRBV28	TRBJ2-2	TRBD2	many	TGTGCCAGCAGTTTAGAATCGACTAGCGGGAGACCCCGTGGCACCGGGGAGCTGTTTTTT	CASSLESTSGRPRGTGELFF
TRBV2	TRBJ2-3	.	.	TGTGCCAGCAGTGAGTCACCTAACACAGATACGCAGTATTTT	CASSESPNTDTQYF
TRBV6-2/TRBV6-3	TRBJ1-2	TRBD1	many	TGTGCCAGCAGTTACTCGGACAGGGTTGGCTATGGCTACACCTTC	CASSYSDRVGYGYTF
TRBV11-2	TRBJ1-3	.	many	TGTGCCAGCAGTTTAGGGGGCTCTGGAAACACCATATATTTT	CASSLGGSGNTIYF
TRBV5-5	TRBJ2-3	.	few	TGTGCCAGCAGCTTGGACGTCCCAGATACGCAGTATTTT	CASSLDVPDTQYF
TRBV20-1	TRBJ1-5	.	many	TGCAGTGCTGGTGGGAGCAATCAGCCCCAGCATTTT	CSAGGSNQPQHF
TRBV4-2	TRBJ1-6	TRBD1	.	TGTGCCAGCAGCTCCAGGGGGGACAGGACAAATTCACCCCTCCACTTT	CASSSRGDRTNSPLHF
TRBV25-1	TRBJ2-4	TRBD1	.	TGTGCCAGCAGTGACCAACGACAGGGGGGGGACATTCAGTACTTC	CASSDQRQGGDIQYF
TRBV3-1	TRBJ2-2	TRBD2	few	TGTGCCAGCAGATACGGACTAGCGGGGGCTACGAACACCGGGGAGCTGTTTTTT	CASRYGLAGATNTGELFF
TRBV12-3/TRBV12-4	TRBJ2-1	TRBD1	many	TGTGCCAGCAGTGAGGGACAGACCAATGAGCAGTTCTTC	CASSEGQTNEQFF
TRBV28	TRBJ2-7	TRBD1	many	TGTGCCAGCAGCCGACAGGGGTACGAGCAGTACTTC	CASSRQGYEQYF
TRBV5-1	TRBJ1-3	.	.	TGCGCCAGCAGCTTGGCCCCCTCAGGGTTCGGAAACACCATATATTTT	CASSLAPSGFGNTIYF
TRBV6-1	TRBJ2-3	.	.	TGTGCCAGCTCACCACCTGCGGGACCGGGTGGGACAGATACGCAGTATTTT	CASSPPAGPGGTDTQYF
TRBV5-1	TRBJ2-3	TRBD1	many	TGTGCCAGCAGCCTACAGGGGGCCACAGATACGCAGTATTTT	CASSLQGATDTQYF
TRBV7-2	TRBJ1-2	TRBD1	many	TGTGCCAGCAGCTCCGGGACAGGGGGCCTTAACTATGGCTACACCTTC	CASSSGTGGLNYGYTF
TRBV12-3/TRBV12-4	TRBJ2-1	.	many	TGTGCCAGCAGTTTAGGTGGAGATGCCTACAATGAGCAGTTCTTC	CASSLGGDAYNEQFF
TRBV18	TRBJ2-1	TRBD1	.	TGTGCCAGCTCACTCGCATCCGGGACAGGGAACAATGAGCAGTTCTTC	CASSLASGTGNNEQFF
TRBV3-1	TRBJ2-4	TRBD1	.	TGTGCCAGCAGCCAAGGGGACAGGGGGCTTGCCAAAAACATTCAGTACTTC	CASSQGDRGLAKNIQYF
TRBV7-9	TRBJ1-4	TRBD1	many	TGTGCCAGCACCACCGGGACAGGGGTTGAAAAACTGTTTTTT	CASTTGTGVEKLFF
TRBV20-1	TRBJ2-5	.	.	TGCAGTGCTAGAGGGGAGGGGGAAAAGCGGGTGTTCTTCATCACGGAGACCCAGTACTTC	CSARGEGEKRVFFITETQYF
TRBV3-1	TRBJ2-3	TRBD2	many	TGTGCCAGCAGCCAATCTAGCGGAGGATCCACAGATACGCAGTATTTT	CASSQSSGGSTDTQYF
TRBV12-3/TRBV12-4	TRBJ2-1	.	many	TGTGCCAGCAGTTTCCCCAGAGGTACGCACAATGAGCAGTTCTTC	CASSFPRGTHNEQFF
TRBV6-1	TRBJ2-4	.	.	TGTGCCAGCCGGTTACTAGCCAAAAACATTCAGTACTTC	CASRLLAKNIQYF
TRBV28	TRBJ2-5	.	.	TGTGCCAGCAGTTGGACCCAGACCCAGTACTTC	CASSWTQTQYF
TRBV6-4	TRBJ1-4	.	few	TGTGCCAGCAAGGAAGGGTCTGGAGAAAAACTGTTTTTT	CASKEGSGEKLFF
TRBV6-4	TRBJ2-2	TRBD2	few	TGTGCCAGCAGTGAAGGGGCGGGAGTTTTCGCCGGGGAGCTGTTTTTT	CASSEGAGVFAGELFF
TRBV3-1	TRBJ2-7	TRBD1	many	TGTGCCAGCAGCCAAAGGGGACAGGGTAGTAGCGAGCAGTACTTC	CASSQRGQGSSEQYF
TRBV20-1	TRBJ1-2	.	few	TGCAGTGCTGCGACAGGAGCCTATGGCTACACCTTC	CSAATGAYGYTF
TRBV3-1	TRBJ2-3	TRBD2	many	TGTGCCAGCAGCCGGACTAGCGCAGATACGCAGTATTTT	CASSRTSADTQYF
TRBV4-1	TRBJ2-3	.	.	TGCGCCAGCAGCCAAGCGGGAGAAAGGAGAGATACGCAGTATTTT	CASSQAGERRDTQYF
TRBV18	TRBJ1-1	TRBD1	many	TGTGCCAGCTCACGGATCGGACAGGGGAACACTGAAGCTTTCTTT	CASSRIGQGNTEAFF
TRBV19	TRBJ2-7	TRBD2	few	TGTGCCAGTAGTCTCCGGGAGGGAACCGGCGAGCAGTACTTC	CASSLREGTGEQYF
TRBV2	TRBJ1-6	.	many	TGTGCCAGCAGTGTGAGGGACCTCTCCTATAATTCACCCCTCCACTTT	CASSVRDLSYNSPLHF
TRBV7-9	TRBJ2-3	TRBD2	few	TGTGCCAGCAGCTTTCACCTGGGACTAGCGGGAGGGTCCACAGATACGCAGTATTTT	CASSFHLGLAGGSTDTQYF